Presented here are 4 T cell receptor beta chains from one specimen sequenced in a study of T cells in women clearing cervical HPV infection. The repertoire was sequenced with immunoSEQ multiplex PCR; TCRdb's copy has only in-frame clones and lacks some. The repertoire shows 25,000 to 40,000 clones; the top ten hold around 4%. Sequencing was performed on blood buffy coat. The receptors were gathered from a woman between 18 and 75 years old with a cervical HPV16 infection that either progressed to CIN3+ or cleared (not recorded which).

Concerning this clone itself: The sequence runs out 3 residues before the end of the CDR3; the remainder is reconstructed from the germline J gene. The rearrangement links TRBV29-1 to TRBJ2-1; possible D gene TRBD1, 6 bases. There are 16 residues in the CDR3. The V end was cut by 4 bases, the J end by 4 bases, with 20 bases between. Germline V gene sequence: CDR1 SQVTM, CDR2 ANQGSEA. CDR3 loop: CSVGPSTGTGYNEQFF. The part of the CDR3 DNA that was read is TGCAGCGTTGGACCTTCTACAGGGACGGGATACAATGAG.

As concerns this clone: The DNA ends 3 residues before the CDR3 does, and the rest of the CDR3 is filled in from the germline J gene. The V gene is TRBV27, the J gene TRBJ2-3; the D gene is possibly TRBD1 (5 bases). The length of the CDR3 is 14 residues. CDR1 and CDR2 from the germline V gene are MNHEY and SMNVEV (reference sequence). Trimming took 4 bases from V and 3 from J, leaving 11 bases between them. This chain's CDR3 is CASSSRQRTDTQYF. The CDR3 bases that were read are TGTGCCAGCAGTTCTCGACAGAGGACAGATACG.

With respect to this clone: The read falls 3 residues short of the CDR3 end, and the missing part is taken from the germline J gene. The chain recombines TRBV19 with TRBJ2-6; the D is unclear. Looked up from germline, CDR1 is LNHDA and CDR2 is SQIVND (reference sequence). There are 16 residues in the CDR3. Trimming stripped 5 bases from V and 0 bases from J, with 11 bases between. The CDR3 loop is CASSPSRDSGANVLTF. The part of the CDR3 DNA that was read is TGTGCCAGTAGTCCTTCTAGAGACTCTGGGGCCAACGTC.

A word on this clone: Read sequence stops 3 residues before the CDR3 end, and the germline J gene provides the missing end. The chain links TRBV14 to TRBJ2-7; D remains unclear. Deletions cut 4 bases from V and 5 bases from J, with 15 bases between. Germline V gene sequence: CDR1 SGHDN, CDR2 FVKESK. The CDR3 length is 14 residues. CDR3 residues: CASSPMGRLNEQYF. The sequenced CDR3 bases are TGTGCCAGCAGCCCCATGGGCAGGCTAAACGAG.